These 20 T cell receptor beta chains were all obtained from the same sample, sequenced in a study of T-cell memory formation after mild COVID-19. One entry per CDR3 protein, called by TCRdb with MiXCR from the 5' RACE reads. The sample includes 250,000 to 300,000 distinct CDR3 sequences, 7% to 10% of them seen just once. Sequenced material: PBMCs or a T cell subset sorted from them (not recorded which). These TCRs come from a man in his late teens or twenties who had mild COVID-19 (a few samples of this study predate the infection). Cell type and time point are not known.

V and J are TRBV4-1 and TRBJ2-3, with 12 bases identical to TRBD2. The trim removed 3 bases at V and 4 bases at J, leaving 8 bases unmatched. Germline V CDR1 and CDR2: MGHRA, YSYEKL. The CDR3 consists of 17 residues. The CDR3 DNA reads as TGCGCCAGCAGCCAGCGACTAGCGGGGGTCCTTGCAGATACGCAGTATTTT. Its translation: CASSQRLAGVLADTQYF.

This clonotype was detected many times. The chain couples TRBV12-3 or TRBV12-4 to TRBJ2-5; TRBD2 agrees at 8 bases. The CDR3 sequence is 14 residues long. V shed 10 bases and J 5 bases; nucleotides not matched to a gene: 12. The CDR3 is CATSPAGGRETQYF. CDR3 nucleotide sequence: TGTGCCACCTCCCCCGCGGGGGGTCGCGAGACCCAGTACTTC.

The V and J genes are TRBV7-8 and TRBJ1-1; the match to TRBD1 covers 8 bases. The CDR3 is made up of 16 amino acids. CDR1 and CDR2 (germline): SGHVS, FQNEAQ. The ends lost 5 bases at V and 1 base at J; junction bases unmatched: 9. CDR3 coding DNA: TGTGCCAGCAGCCCAAGAAGGGACAGGCAGAACACTGAAGCTTTCTTT. Translating it yields CASSPRRDRQNTEAFF.

The table lists this clonotype with a few counts. The genes are TRBV5-4 and TRBJ2-7; possibly TRBD1 for D (5 bases). The germline gives CDR1 SGHNT, CDR2 YYREEE (reference sequence). The CDR3 sequence is 14 residues long. V lost 4 bases and J 3 bases, leaving 14 bases between the germline ends. In DNA form, the CDR3 reads TGTGCCAGCAGCCCTAGGGGCGGATACTACGAGCAGTACTTC. As protein: CASSPRGGYYEQYF.

The V call is TRBV2, the J call TRBJ2-7, with 7 bases identical to TRBD1. CDR1 and CDR2 (germline): SNHLY, FYNNEI. J gave up 1 base and V 7 bases, and 13 bases lay outside the gene matches. This CDR3 region has 16 residues. CDR3 sequence reads: CASNPFTGAGSYEQYV. In nucleotides, the CDR3 is TGTGCCAGCAATCCATTCACAGGGGCCGGATCCTACGAGCAGTACGTC.

In this sample, this clonotype turned up many times. The chain couples TRBV28 to TRBJ2-7; D gene uncertain. This CDR3 comprises 13 residues. Germline V CDR1 and CDR2: MDHEN, SYDVKM. Trimming stripped 5 bases from V and 0 bases from J, with 8 bases between. The CDR3 loop is CASSVSSSYEQYV. In DNA form, the CDR3 reads TGTGCCAGCAGTGTGTCAAGCTCCTACGAGCAGTACGTC.

This clonotype was picked up a small number of times. This chain uses TRBV2 with TRBJ2-7; TRBD2 might be the D (6 bases). V gave up 10 bases and J gave up 1 base, with 17 bases separating them. CDR1 is SNHLY and CDR2 is FYNNEI in the germline V gene. This CDR3 has 14 amino acids. The CDR3 DNA is TGTGCCATTTTCGGGGTAGCGGATTCCTACGAGCAGTACGTC. As protein: CAIFGVADSYEQYV.

The V gene is TRBV7-9, the J gene TRBJ2-5; D may be TRBD1 (7 bases). The V end was cut by 5 bases, the J end by 5 bases, with 12 bases between. Germline CDR1 and CDR2: SEHNR and FQNEAQ (reference sequence). The CDR3 is 13 amino acids. The CDR3 here is CASSQPGGETQYF. CDR3 coding DNA: TGTGCCAGCAGCCAGCCAGGGGGGGAGACCCAGTACTTC.

This chain joins TRBV7-2 and TRBJ1-2; a weak D match, TRBD1 (5 bases). CDR3 size: 15 residues. Per the germline V gene, CDR1 is SGHTA and CDR2 is FQGNSA. V shed 5 bases and J shed 8 bases, with 21 bases lying between them. CDR3 amino acids: CASSRLLSAEGGYTF. The DNA for the CDR3 is TGTGCCAGCAGCAGGTTATTGTCAGCCGAGGGGGGCTACACCTTC.

The genes are TRBV3-1 and TRBJ1-1, with D maybe TRBD1 (6 bases). This CDR3 region has 14 residues. CDR1 and CDR2 (germline): LGHDT, YNNKEL (reference sequence). The germline V and J ends were trimmed by 3 bases and 4 bases, with 12 bases remaining between them. The CDR3 DNA is TGTGCCAGCAGCCAGTTCAGGGGACTCACTGAAGCTTTCTTT. Protein: CASSQFRGLTEAFF.

The chain recombines TRBV6-5 with TRBJ2-3; D gene ambiguous. Looked up from germline, CDR1 is MNHEY and CDR2 is SVGAGI. V gave up 0 bases and J gave up 3 bases, with 10 bases separating them. The CDR3 sequence is 15 residues long. CDR3 sequence reads: CASSYSFLGTDTQYF. In DNA, the CDR3 is TGTGCCAGCAGTTACTCGTTTCTTGGGACAGATACGCAGTATTTT.

The J gene is TRBJ1-2, the V gene TRBV6-6; TRBD1 is a possible D gene (5 bases). V lost 4 bases to trimming and J lost 4 bases, with 13 bases between them. This CDR3 contains 14 residues. Germline V gene lookup returns CDR1 MNHNY and CDR2 SVGAGI (reference sequence). CDR3 nucleotides: TGTGCCAGCAGTTCAGAGAGGGGCGCCTATGGCTACACCTTC. Translated: CASSSERGAYGYTF.

The V and J genes are TRBV11-2 and TRBJ2-1; TRBD2 aligns across 9 bases. This CDR3 is 15 amino acids long. The V gene's germline CDR1 is SGHAT and CDR2 FQNNGV. After removal of 1 base from V and 10 bases from J, the junction contained 8 bases not matched to a gene. Here the CDR3 DNA reads TGTGCCAGCAGCTTAGTGGCGGGGGGGCGTTTGGAGCAGTTCTTC. It is translated as CASSLVAGGRLEQFF.

In this sample, this clonotype turned up many times. The chain couples TRBV21-1 to TRBJ1-5; TRBD1 was called by the table and not checked on the DNA. TRBV21-1 is assigned pseudogene status. CDR3 length equals 12 residues. Written as DNA, the CDR3 is TGTGCCAGCAGAGGGGACGATCAGCCCCAGCATTTT. Translated: CASRGDDQPQHF.

The V and J genes are TRBV5-6 and TRBJ2-3; D ambiguous. V was cut by 6 bases and J by 5 bases, with 31 bases left in between. The CDR3 extends over 19 amino acids. CDR1 SGHDT and CDR2 YYEEEE come from the germline V gene. In nucleotides, the CDR3 is TGTGCCAGCAAGGTATATCAAGGAAGGGTCTCCCTCGACGGAGATACGCAGTATTTT. Protein: CASKVYQGRVSLDGDTQYF.

V usage is TRBV5-4 and J usage is TRBJ2-3, with D unresolved. The V end lost 4 bases, the J end lost 2 bases, and 14 bases lay between the germline ends. The V gene's germline CDR1 is SGHNT and CDR2 YYREEE (reference sequence). CDR3 length: 15 amino acids. The chain's CDR3 is CASSERPGVTDTQYF. CDR3 DNA: TGTGCCAGCAGCGAAAGACCTGGGGTCACAGATACGCAGTATTTT.

This clonotype was recorded a few times. This chain connects TRBV5-6 to TRBJ2-7; D not resolved. Trimming removed 2 bases from V and 0 bases from J, with 9 bases in between. CDR1 SGHDT and CDR2 YYEEEE come from the germline V gene. The CDR3 contains 14 residues. In DNA form, the CDR3 reads TGTGCCAGCAGCTTCCGGGCGACCTCCTACGAGCAGTACGTC. It yields the protein CASSFRATSYEQYV.

This clonotype has just a few counts. The chain links TRBV19 to TRBJ1-5; maybe TRBD1 (5 bases). Germline V gene lookup returns CDR1 LNHDA and CDR2 SQIVND (reference sequence). This CDR3 comprises 15 residues. The V and J ends lost 5 bases and 1 base respectively, with 12 bases between them. The CDR3 DNA reads as TGTGCCAGTAGTCCCCAGACAGTCAGCAATCAGCCCCAGCATTTT. Protein sequence: CASSPQTVSNQPQHF. Full variable domain (rest looked up from reference TRBV19 and TRBJ1-5): DGGITQSPKYLFRKEGQNVTLSCEQNLNHDAMYWYRQDPGQGLRLIYYSQIVNDFQKGDIAEGYSVSREKKESFPLTVTSAQKNPTAFYLCASSPQTVSNQPQHFGDGTRLSIL.

This clonotype showed up many times. The chain carries TRBV6-2 or TRBV6-3 and TRBJ2-5, with D possibly matching TRBD2 (6 bases). V lost 2 bases, J lost 4 bases, and 11 bases lay in between. Germline lookup yields CDR1 MNHEY and CDR2 SVGEGT. The CDR3 is made up of 14 amino acids. This CDR3 reads CASSYRSGLETQYF. In DNA form, the CDR3 reads TGTGCCAGCAGTTACCGTAGCGGATTAGAGACCCAGTACTTC.

In its sample, this clonotype was seen many times. The chain links TRBV20-1 to TRBJ1-1; tentative D call: TRBD1 (5 bases). V was pared by 6 bases and J by 0 bases, with 11 bases between. The CDR3 has 13 residues. The V gene's germline CDR1 is DFQATT and CDR2 SNEGSKA (reference sequence). The CDR3 here is CSALGLLNTEAFF. In nucleotides, the CDR3 is TGCAGTGCCTTGGGGCTTCTGAACACTGAAGCTTTCTTT.